Below, 21 T cell receptor beta chains from the same sample are listed, as sequenced in a study of immune heterogeneity within non-small cell lung tumors. Bulk tumor gDNA, 600 ng per sample, served as the TCR template. Several widely spaced biopsies per primary tumor were taken during surgery. Patients underwent curative surgery for non-small cell lung cancer (untreated and newly diagnosed). It was a multiplex PCR that amplified TCR beta CDR3, with 32 V and 13 J primers. TCRdb reprocessed the multiplex PCR reads with MiXCR, giving one entry per CDR3 protein. The sample carries roughly 15,000 distinct CDR3 sequences, under 30% recorded once. Sequenced input: lung tumor tissue. The receptors originated from a man aged 40-49 years with non-small cell lung cancer.

As for this clonotype: It may be a read error: a sequence one base away is much more abundant. The chain recombines TRBV24-1 with TRBJ1-2, with a weak D call TRBD1 (5 bases). The V gene's germline CDR1 is KGHDR and CDR2 SFDVKD. This CDR3 comprises 14 residues. V lost 7 bases and J 3 bases, leaving 14 bases between the germline ends. CDR3 sequence: CATSPGTRDYGYTF. The CDR3 DNA reads TGTGCCACCAGCCCCGGGACCCGTGACTATGGCTACACCTTC.

This clonotype was counted at least ten times. The chain joins TRBV6-1 to TRBJ2-5, with D possibly being TRBD1 (5 bases). Germline lookup yields CDR1 MNHNS and CDR2 SASEGT. CDR3 size: 13 residues. Trimming pared 6 bases from V and 5 bases from J, leaving 13 bases between. This chain's CDR3 is CASRIDSVETQYF. CDR3 nucleotide sequence: TGTGCCAGCAGGATCGACAGCGTCGAGACCCAGTACTTC.

The V gene is TRBV4-2, the J gene TRBJ2-7, with TRBD2 matching 9 bases. The CDR3 extends over 15 amino acids. From germline, CDR1 is LGHNA and CDR2 YNFKEQ. Trimming removed 1 base from V and 9 bases from J; junction bases left unmatched: 10. The CDR3 coding sequence is TGTGCCAGCAGCCAAGGGGTAGCGGGAGTATCGCGGCAGTACTTC. Translated, it gives CASSQGVAGVSRQYF.

This clonotype is medium-sized in the sample. This chain links TRBV10-3 with TRBJ1-5; D is perhaps TRBD1 (5 bases). CDR1 and CDR2 (germline): ENHRY, SYGVKD. The CDR3 is 16 residues long. V dropped 3 bases and J dropped 0 bases, with 12 bases sitting between them. CDR3 protein: CAISDGTHNSNQPQHF. The CDR3 DNA sequence: TGTGCCATCAGTGACGGGACGCACAATAGCAATCAGCCCCAGCATTTT.

In this sample, this clonotype turned up many times. This rearrangement joins TRBV27 to TRBJ1-4; D is unclear. CDR1 MNHEY and CDR2 SMNVEV come from the germline V gene (reference sequence). V lost 3 bases to trimming and J lost 8 bases, with 13 bases between them. The CDR3 length is 14 residues. The CDR3 loop reads CASSFVPEREKLFF. The CDR3 DNA reads as TGTGCCAGCAGTTTTGTACCAGAAAGAGAAAAACTGTTTTTT.

About this clonotype itself: A read error is possible here, since a much larger clone lies one base away. J is TRBJ2-2 and V is TRBV2; the match to TRBD2 covers 10 bases. This CDR3 region has 15 residues. The germline V gene encodes CDR1 SNHLY and CDR2 FYNNEI. CDR3 amino acids: CATSGVSGRTGELFF. CDR3 in DNA: TGTGCCACCAGTGGGGTTAGCGGGAGGACCGGGGAGCTGTTTTTT.

This clonotype qualifies as medium-sized. The chain recombines TRBV2 with TRBJ2-7; 8 bases fit TRBD2. V lost 8 bases, J lost 4 bases, and 7 bases stayed unmatched. This CDR3 is 13 amino acids long. Per germline, CDR1 SNHLY and CDR2 FYNNEI. CDR3 in amino acids: CASRGQREYEQYF. CDR3 bases: TGTGCCAGCCGGGGCCAGCGGGAGTACGAGCAGTACTTC.

As for this clonotype: One base away lies a much larger clone, so this may be a sequencing read error. The chain combines TRBV7-3 with TRBJ2-2; 8 bases align to TRBD1. J lost 9 bases, V lost 5 bases, and 11 bases had no gene match. The CDR3 is 15 residues long. Looked up from germline, CDR1 is SGHTA and CDR2 is FQGTGA. The CDR3 sequence is CASSLTGGGTWELFF. The CDR3 DNA sequence: TGTGCCAGCAGCCTCACAGGGGGAGGAACCTGGGAGCTGTTTTTT.

This clonotype occurred a few times. A much larger clone differs from this one at a single base, so this may be a read error. V and J are TRBV5-6 and TRBJ2-3; D remains unclear. The CDR3 sequence is 13 residues long. Deletions cut 4 bases from V and 4 bases from J, with 10 bases between. The germline V gene has CDR1 SGHDT and CDR2 YYEEEE. Written as DNA, the CDR3 is TGTGCCAGCAGCAAAACAGAGGCAGATACGCAGTATTTT. Its protein is CASSKTEADTQYF. The full variable domain, in which reference TRBV5-6 and TRBJ2-3 provide the parts outside the CDR3, is DAGVTQSPTHLIKTRGQQVTLRCSPKSGHDTVSWYQQALGQGPQFIFQYYEEEERQRGNFPDRFSGHQFPNYSSELNVNALLLGDSALYLCASSKTEADTQYFGPGTRLTVL.

A remark on this clonotype: This may stem from a read error, because a much larger clone lies one nucleotide away. This sequence joins TRBV5-1 and TRBJ2-1; TRBD1 or TRBD2 may be the D gene (5 bases each). Germline assignment: CDR1 SGHRS and CDR2 YFSETQ. This CDR3 is 15 amino acids long. This CDR3 reads CDSSVGTAGVNEQFF. The CDR3 nucleotides read TGCGACAGCAGCGTAGGGACCGCCGGGGTCAATGAGCAGTTCTTC.

By sample share, this clonotype is medium-sized. V is TRBV11-3 and J is TRBJ2-3, with D maybe TRBD1 (5 bases). Looked up from germline, CDR1 is SGHNT and CDR2 is YENEEA. The CDR3 loop spans 13 amino acids. V lost 3 bases and J 2 bases, leaving 6 bases between the germline ends. The CDR3 DNA reads TGTGCCAGCAGCTTGGACACCACAGATACGCAGTATTTT. As protein: CASSLDTTDTQYF.

This clonotype was counted between two and nine times. The CDR3 region has the DNA TGTGCCAGCAGCTTGAGCTTCTCCTACAATGAGCAGTTCTTC. As protein: CASSLSFSYNEQFF. The chain is built from TRBV7-6 and TRBJ2-1; D call uncertain. Per the germline V gene, CDR1 is SGHVS and CDR2 is FNYEAQ. Deletions cut 3 bases from V and 0 bases from J, with 6 bases between. The CDR3 runs to 14 residues.

By share, this clonotype ranks as medium-sized. The chain carries TRBV19 and TRBJ1-2; 7 nucleotides line up with TRBD1. This CDR3 contains 14 residues. J gave up 0 bases and V 6 bases, and 4 bases lay outside the gene matches. Germline V gives CDR1 LNHDA, CDR2 SQIVND (reference sequence). Written as DNA, the CDR3 is TGTGCCAGTAGACGGGACAGAGCTAACTATGGCTACACCTTC. Protein product: CASRRDRANYGYTF.

Relative to its sample, this clonotype is medium-sized. The chain combines TRBV6-1 with TRBJ1-5; TRBD1 matches at 7 bases. The CDR3 is 16 residues long. The germline V gene encodes CDR1 MNHNS and CDR2 SASEGT. The V segment lost 6 bases and the J segment 2 bases; nucleotides outside the gene matches: 10. CDR3 loop: CASSLGGGGGNQPQHF. For the CDR3, the DNA is TGTGCCAGCAGCCTTGGGGGAGGGGGCGGCAATCAGCCCCAGCATTTT.

In its sample, this clonotype was seen many times. The chain joins TRBV3-1 to TRBJ1-2; TRBD1 aligns across 7 bases. CDR3 size: 15 residues. V was pared by 4 bases and J by 4 bases, with 9 bases of the junction left unmatched. Per the germline V gene, CDR1 is LGHDT and CDR2 is YNNKEL (reference sequence). This chain's CDR3 is CASSPFVQGGYGYTF. The CDR3 nucleotides read TGTGCCAGCAGCCCCTTCGTTCAGGGGGGCTATGGCTACACCTTC. The full variable domain, completed using reference TRBV3-1 and TRBJ1-2, is DTAVSQTPKYLVTQMGNDKSIKCEQNLGHDTMYWYKQDSKKFLKIMFSYNNKELIINETVPNRFSPKSPDKAHLNLHINSLELGDSAVYFCASSPFVQGGYGYTFGSGTRLTVV.

This clonotype rates as medium-sized (0.01 to 0.1%). V is TRBV19 and J is TRBJ2-7; 7 positions match TRBD2. The trim removed 0 bases at V and 7 bases at J, leaving 6 bases unmatched. The CDR3 runs to 14 residues. CDR1 and CDR2 (germline): LNHDA, SQIVND (reference sequence). This CDR3 is CASSIERERGEQYF. For the CDR3, the DNA is TGTGCCAGTAGTATAGAGCGGGAGCGCGGTGAGCAGTACTTC.

This clonotype appeared many times. The J gene is TRBJ1-5, the V gene TRBV7-9; D uncertain. With 1 base removed from V and 4 bases from J, the gap between germline ends came to 8 bases. The CDR3 loop spans 14 amino acids. Germline values: CDR1 SEHNR, CDR2 FQNEAQ (reference sequence). The CDR3 is CASSLDGENQPQHF. In nucleotides, the CDR3 is TGTGCCAGCAGCTTAGATGGGGAGAATCAGCCCCAGCATTTT.

This clonotype has only a few counts. Its ends do not fully match the called genes, so a read error is possible. The V call is TRBV24-1, the J call TRBJ2-7; 9 bases are a match to TRBD1. The CDR3 sequence is 14 residues long. Germline CDR1 reads KGHDR; CDR2 reads SFDVKD. DNA of the CDR3: TGTGCCGCCAGTGATGGGACAGGGACCTACGAGCAGTACTTC. This translates into CAASDGTGTYEQYF.

This clonotype was detected a few times. This chain uses TRBV5-1 with TRBJ2-1, with D unresolved. This CDR3 comprises 13 residues. V lost 4 bases and J lost 4, with 9 bases in between. CDR1 and CDR2 (germline): SGHRS, YFSETQ. CDR3 nucleotides: TGCGCCAGCAGCACCGCTGGATACAATGAGCAGTTCTTC. Protein product: CASSTAGYNEQFF.

This clonotype was recorded many times. The V call is TRBV6-2 or TRBV6-3, the J call TRBJ2-1; the match to TRBD2 covers 7 bases. This CDR3 comprises 16 residues. Germline assignment: CDR1 MNHEY and CDR2 SVGEGT. J lost 1 base, V lost 6 bases, and 9 bases had no gene match. The CDR3 sequence: CASSESGVGSYNEQFF. Written as DNA, the CDR3 is TGTGCCAGCAGCGAGAGCGGGGTGGGATCCTACAATGAGCAGTTCTTC.

The rearrangement joins TRBV29-1 to TRBJ2-3; the D is unclear. V was clipped by 4 bases and J by 11 bases, with 13 bases between them. The CDR3 sequence is 11 residues long. CDR1 and CDR2 from the germline V gene are SQVTM and ANQGSEA. DNA of the CDR3: TGCAGCGTTGGGGTCCGAGGCATGCAGTATTTT. This translates into CSVGVRGMQYF.